Following are 16 T cell receptor beta chains from one sample sequenced in a study of cytomegalovirus exposure and HLA in healthy donors. Profiling relied on immunoSEQ multiplex PCR, and the TCRdb table lists in-frame clones only, not all of them. The table records 150,000 to 200,000 clones, 86% of them present only once. Material: PBMCs. Receptors originate from a woman aged 18-29 years in good health and CMV-seronegative.

The J gene is TRBJ2-2, the V gene TRBV7-3; tentatively, D is TRBD1 (5 bases). This CDR3 has 13 residues. V lost 4 bases, J lost 7 bases, and 10 bases lay in between. From germline, CDR1 is SGHTA and CDR2 FQGTGA. As DNA, the CDR3 is TGTGCCAGCAGCTCGACAGCACACGGGGAGCTGTTTTTT. Protein: CASSSTAHGELFF.

The V and J genes are TRBV5-6 and TRBJ2-5; D gene unclear. The germline V and J ends were trimmed by 1 base and 4 bases, with 17 bases remaining between them. Germline lookup yields CDR1 SGHDT and CDR2 YYEEEE. The CDR3 loop spans 16 amino acids. CDR3 in amino acids: CASSLIIRLETETQYF. CDR3 bases: TGTGCCAGCAGCTTGATTATACGGTTGGAGACAGAGACCCAGTACTTC.

The chain recombines TRBV7-8 with TRBJ1-1; D remains unclear. The germline V and J ends were trimmed by 5 bases and 1 base, with 11 bases remaining between them. The CDR3 extends over 14 amino acids. The germline V gene has CDR1 SGHVS and CDR2 FQNEAQ. CDR3 region: CASSIHRGNTEAFF. CDR3 coding DNA: TGTGCCAGCAGCATACACCGGGGGAACACTGAAGCTTTCTTT.

The chain couples TRBV5-1 to TRBJ2-5, with TRBD2 identical over 7 bases. This CDR3 has 13 amino acids. Germline CDR1 reads SGHRS; CDR2 reads YFSETQ. V lost 4 bases and J lost 3; bases outside the gene matches: 3. Here the CDR3 reads CASSPGREETQYF. The CDR3 nucleotides read TGCGCCAGCAGCCCGGGGAGGGAAGAGACCCAGTACTTC. The variable domain in full, completed from reference TRBV5-1 and TRBJ2-5, reads KAGVTQTPRYLIKTRGQQVTLSCSPISGHRSVSWYQQTPGQGLQFLFEYFSETQRNKGNFPGRFSGRQFSNSRSEMNVSTLELGDSALYLCASSPGREETQYFGPGTRLLVL.

The rearrangement joins TRBV10-2 to TRBJ2-1; TRBD2 might be the D (5 bases). Per germline, CDR1 WSHSY and CDR2 SAAADI. V dropped 6 bases and J dropped 4 bases, with 13 bases sitting between them. This CDR3 is built from 14 residues. CDR3 DNA: TGCGCCAGCAGACGGGATTGGGGATACAATGAGCAGTTCTTC. It yields the protein CASRRDWGYNEQFF.

The J gene is TRBJ2-7, the V gene TRBV5-1, with TRBD2 matching over 9 bases. The ends lost 0 bases at V and 4 bases at J; junction bases unmatched: 2. Looked up from germline, CDR1 is SGHRS and CDR2 is YFSETQ. The CDR3 sequence is 14 residues long. The CDR3 DNA follows: TGCGCCAGCAGCTTGGGAGCGGGGGGTTACGAGCAGTACTTC. Its translation is CASSLGAGGYEQYF.

The chain joins TRBV19 to TRBJ1-5; 8 bases fit TRBD1. The CDR3 length is 14 residues. The germline CDR1 and CDR2 sequences are LNHDA and SQIVND (reference sequence). The trim removed 5 bases at V and 1 base at J, leaving 1 base unmatched. In DNA form, the CDR3 reads TGTGCCAGTAGTCAGGGGGCCAGCAATCAGCCCCAGCATTTT. Residues: CASSQGASNQPQHF.

The rearrangement joins TRBV15 to TRBJ2-7; 7 bases are shared with TRBD2. This CDR3 has 14 residues. Germline trimming cut 9 bases from V and 3 bases from J; bases unmatched to any gene: 11. Germline lookup yields CDR1 LNHNV and CDR2 YYDKDF (reference sequence). CDR3 region: CATGPKPGGYEQYF. For the CDR3, the DNA is TGTGCCACTGGACCAAAACCGGGGGGCTACGAGCAGTACTTC.

The gene calls are TRBV7-2 and TRBJ1-3; D is perhaps TRBD1 (5 bases). The CDR3 sequence is 16 residues long. Looked up from germline, CDR1 is SGHTA and CDR2 is FQGNSA. The V and J ends lost 2 bases and 1 base respectively, with 12 bases between them. CDR3: CASSLLPGPSGNTIYF. As DNA, the CDR3 is TGTGCCAGCAGCTTATTGCCAGGGCCATCTGGAAACACCATATATTTT.

This chain links TRBV5-1 with TRBJ1-6, with D perhaps TRBD1 (5 bases). The V end was cut by 3 bases, the J end by 5 bases, with 12 bases between. Germline CDR1 and CDR2: SGHRS and YFSETQ. This CDR3 has 15 amino acids. The CDR3: CASSSSLGDNSPLHF. CDR3 DNA: TGCGCCAGCAGCTCCTCATTAGGGGATAATTCACCCCTCCACTTT. Complete variable domain (other parts from reference TRBV5-1 and TRBJ1-6): KAGVTQTPRYLIKTRGQQVTLSCSPISGHRSVSWYQQTPGQGLQFLFEYFSETQRNKGNFPGRFSGRQFSNSRSEMNVSTLELGDSALYLCASSSSLGDNSPLHFGNGTRLTVT.

Only one count was recorded for this clone. The V call is TRBV11-3, the J call TRBJ2-5; no definite D call. V was trimmed by 0 bases and J by 5 bases, leaving 7 bases between them. The CDR3 runs to 13 residues. Looked up from germline, CDR1 is SGHNT and CDR2 is YENEEA. DNA for the CDR3: TGTGCCAGCAGCTTAGAAATGGAGGAGACCCAGTACTTC. Translated: CASSLEMEETQYF.

The chain is built from TRBV7-3 and TRBJ1-2; D call uncertain. V was clipped by 5 bases and J by 8 bases, with 12 bases between them. This CDR3 has 12 residues. CDR1 SGHTA and CDR2 FQGTGA come from the germline V gene. Here the CDR3 reads CASSQAGRGYTF. CDR3 sequence (DNA): TGTGCCAGCAGCCAGGCCGGCCGGGGCTACACCTTC.

CDR3 DNA sequence: TGTGCCAGCAGCTTAGACCGACAGACTAATGAAAAACTGTTTTTT. Residues: CASSLDRQTNEKLFF. The chain joins TRBV11-2 to TRBJ1-4; weak D call: TRBD1 (5 bases). This CDR3 spans 15 amino acids. V was shortened by 0 bases and J by 2 bases, with 7 bases between the two germline ends. From germline, CDR1 is SGHAT and CDR2 FQNNGV. The complete variable domain, with remaining parts taken from reference TRBV11-2 and TRBJ1-4, reads EAGVAQSPRYKIIEKRQSVAFWCNPISGHATLYWYQQILGQGPKLLIQFQNNGVVDDSQLPKDRFSAERLKGVDSTLKIQPAKLEDSAVYLCASSLDRQTNEKLFFGSGTQLSVL.

The V and J genes are TRBV5-1 and TRBJ2-5, with D possibly matching TRBD1 (5 bases). Germline V gene lookup returns CDR1 SGHRS and CDR2 YFSETQ. The CDR3 extends over 16 amino acids. The germline V and J ends were trimmed by 4 bases and 1 base, with 17 bases remaining between them. CDR3 coding DNA: TGCGCCAGCAGCGGGAAACCACCAGACAGCCAAGAGACCCAGTACTTC. As protein: CASSGKPPDSQETQYF.

CDR3 DNA: TGTGCCAGCTCACACTCTCAGGGGGCTGAAGCTTTCTTT. It specifies CASSHSQGAEAFF. The chain combines TRBV18 with TRBJ1-1; TRBD1 aligns across 7 bases. Germline V gene sequence: CDR1 KGHSH, CDR2 LQKENI. Trimming cost V 4 bases and J 6 bases; bases outside gene matches: 5. This CDR3 is 13 amino acids long.

This chain uses TRBV11-2 with TRBJ2-1; 8 bases map to TRBD2. Germline CDR1 is SGHAT and CDR2 is FQNNGV. This CDR3 is built from 16 residues. J lost 8 bases, V lost 2 bases, and 11 bases had no gene match. CDR3 sequence reads: CASSLRFRRGVHEQFF. For the CDR3, the DNA is TGTGCCAGCAGCTTAAGGTTCCGGCGGGGGGTACATGAGCAGTTCTTC.